This TCR beta chain derives from a study of cytomegalovirus exposure and HLA in healthy donors. Study-wide results and caveats: The TCR clusters that emerged in the first cohort tended, a later analysis found, to co-occur in the approximately 110 validation repertoires.

CDR1 is LNHDA and CDR2 is SQIVND in the germline V gene (reference sequence). The CDR3 contains 15 residues. V gave up 5 bases and J gave up 3 bases; unmatched junction bases: 5. The table came from immunoSEQ multiplex PCR; TCRdb's copy has only in-frame clones and leaves some out. The sample carries hundreds of thousands of clones, more than 75% recorded once. On this clone itself: Its antigen is currently unknown.

Input material: PBMCs. The sequence came from a woman aged 30 to 39 in good health and CMV-seropositive. V usage is TRBV19 and J usage is TRBJ1-1; 11 bases are a match to TRBD1. The CDR3 nucleotides are TGTGCCAGTAGTGCAGGGGACAGGGGGTACACTGAAGCTTTCTTT. Translating gives CASSAGDRGYTEAFF.